A single TCR beta chain is shown here with its context. Making the TCR beta libraries involved quantitative 5'-RACE with molecular barcodes. One entry per CDR3 protein results from TCRdb running MiXCR on the 5' RACE reads. The top ten hold around 15% of the sample, which has roughly 160,000 distinct CDR3 sequences, approximately 9.9% seen once. The data stem from a study of CD8 T cells in ankylosing spondylitis. The specimen sequenced was blood, either unsorted or a sorted T cell fraction (not recorded which). The clonotype was recovered from a female donor with ankylosing spondylitis or in good health (not recorded which).

CDR3 DNA sequence: TGTGCCAGTAGTATGACAGGGTCCGGGGAGCTGTTTTTT. As protein: CASSMTGSGELFF. The chain has TRBV19 and TRBJ2-2; 7 nucleotides match TRBD1. V lost 3 bases and J lost 6; bases outside the gene matches: 1. Germline V gives CDR1 LNHDA, CDR2 SQIVND (reference sequence). The length of the CDR3 is 13 residues.